Listed below are T cell receptor beta chains from one sample, sequenced in a study of blood T cell repertoires in COVID-19. TCRdb's copy holds only in-frame clones and misses some; the assay was immunoSEQ multiplex PCR. The data hold fewer than 45,000 clones, with around 90% observed a single time. The sequencing sample was made of peripheral blood. The receptors derive from a woman aged 35 to 49 with acute or convalescent COVID-19. CDR3s include the opening cysteine and the closing phenylalanine or tryptophan. Fields, in order: D gene, V gene, clone size, J gene, CDR3 DNA, CDR3 protein. The D gene is left open where the match is weak. Clone size is stated in some rows and not others, as once, few, many or a class when expanded.

NA	TRBV10-3	NA	TRBJ2-7	TGTGCCATCAGTGAACCGGACAGAGCGCTGTACTACGAGCAGTACTTC	CAISEPDRALYYEQYF
NA	TRBV11-2	NA	TRBJ2-7	TGTGCCAGCAGCTTAGTTCTCGGGGATGCGTTCTACGAGCAGTACTTC	CASSLVLGDAFYEQYF
NA	TRBV4-1	once	TRBJ1-6	TGCGCCAGCAGCCAAGAGGCGGGGCCCCTCCACTTT	CASSQEAGPLHF
TRBD1	TRBV28	NA	TRBJ1-1	TGTGCCAGCAGCATGACAGGGACCACTGAAGCTTTCTTT	CASSMTGTTEAFF
NA	TRBV3-1/TRBV3-2	NA	TRBJ2-7	TGTGCCAGCAGCCCAAACCAGTACGAGCAGTACTTC	CASSPNQYEQYF
NA	TRBV10-2	NA	TRBJ2-7	TGCGCCAGCACCTTAGCCGGTGGGTACGAGCAGTACTTC	CASTLAGGYEQYF
NA	TRBV11-2	NA	TRBJ2-1	TGTGCCAGCAGCTTAGATAGCGCCGCCGTGGGTGAGCAGTTCTTC	CASSLDSAAVGEQFF
NA	TRBV6-5	NA	TRBJ2-3	TGTGCCAGCAAATTCGAACCGACTAGCACAGATACGCAGTATTTT	CASKFEPTSTDTQYF
TRBD1	TRBV5-1	NA	TRBJ1-6	TGCGCCAGCAGCTCATCGACAGGGAATGGGAATTCACCCCTCCACTTT	CASSSSTGNGNSPLHF
NA	TRBV28	few	TRBJ1-1	TGTGCCAGCATCGATAGGGGCACTGAAGCTTTCTTT	CASIDRGTEAFF
NA	TRBV2	NA	TRBJ1-2	TGTGCCAGCAGTGATGGGGCAGTCTATGGCTACACCTTC	CASSDGAVYGYTF
NA	TRBV5-6	NA	TRBJ2-5	TGTGCCAGCAGCTTAGGTCGTAGCGGCCAAGAGACCCAGTACTTC	CASSLGRSGQETQYF
TRBD1	TRBV5-4	once	TRBJ1-5	TGTGCCAGCAGCCCGGGACAGGGGAAGCCCCAGCATTTT	CASSPGQGKPQHF
NA	TRBV6-2/TRBV6-3	NA	TRBJ2-2	TGTGCCAGCAGTAGGACAGTAACCGGGGAGCTGTTTTTT	CASSRTVTGELFF
TRBD1	TRBV6-5	NA	TRBJ1-5	TGTGCCAGCAGTTACGACGGACAGGGAAATCAGCCCCAGCATTTT	CASSYDGQGNQPQHF
TRBD1	TRBV5-1	NA	TRBJ1-6	TGCGCCAGCAGCGATCCGGGACAGGGGTCACCCCTCCACTTT	CASSDPGQGSPLHF
NA	TRBV5-4	few	TRBJ1-2	TGTGCCAGCAGCGGGGACACCTCCTATGGCTACACCTTC	CASSGDTSYGYTF
NA	TRBV7-3	NA	TRBJ2-1	TGTGCCAGCAGCTCATCTAGGGGGGGCTACAATGAGCAGTTCTTC	CASSSSRGGYNEQFF
NA	TRBV6-2/TRBV6-3	NA	TRBJ1-3	TGTGCCAGCAGTTGGACCGGGGATGGAAACACCATATATTTT	CASSWTGDGNTIYF
TRBD1	TRBV2	NA	TRBJ1-5	TGTGCCAGCCGGGGACAGGTCAATCAGCCCCAGCATTTT	CASRGQVNQPQHF